This T cell receptor beta chain is from a study of cytomegalovirus exposure and HLA in healthy donors. This clone was seen once. The CDR3 contains 16 residues. From germline, CDR1 is SGHTA and CDR2 FQGNSA. V lost 1 base to trimming and J lost 1 base, with 12 bases between them. The study ran its PCR with 60 Vbeta and 13 Jbeta primers. Libraries were prepared by immunoSEQ multiplex PCR; TCRdb keeps only in-frame clonotypes and omits some of them. The data hold some 99,000 clones, with approximately 76% observed a single time. V is TRBV7-2 and J is TRBJ2-3; tentative D call: TRBD2 (6 bases). Sequencing input: PBMCs. The receptor's source is a man between 40 and 49 years old in good health and CMV-seronegative. The CDR3 DNA reads as TGTGCCAGCAGCTTAGGGCCCCCGGGGGGCACAGATACGCAGTATTTT. Translating it yields CASSLGPPGGTDTQYF.